This T cell receptor (beta chain) is from a study of shared T cell receptors in the human thymus. Germline V lookup: CDR1 SGHRS, CDR2 YFSETQ. This CDR3 spans 14 amino acids. V was cut by 4 bases and J by 7 bases, with 15 bases left in between. Only in-frame clones appear in the TCRdb table, and some are missing; sequencing was by immunoSEQ multiplex PCR. The table shows just under 550,000 clones, with around 82% occurring only once. The same data also went into a second study, on human thymus T cells. That paper adds: Thymus pieces cut out during corrective heart surgery were the tissue that was used. Related work showed strongly overlapping thymic repertoires across unrelated individuals.

The sequencing input was thymocytes. The source is a boy under three years old with a congenital heart defect. The chain couples TRBV5-1 to TRBJ2-1; a weak D match, TRBD2 (5 bases). The CDR3 is CASSLGGSRNEQFF. The CDR3 nucleotides read TGCGCCAGCAGCCTCGGAGGATCTAGGAATGAGCAGTTCTTC.